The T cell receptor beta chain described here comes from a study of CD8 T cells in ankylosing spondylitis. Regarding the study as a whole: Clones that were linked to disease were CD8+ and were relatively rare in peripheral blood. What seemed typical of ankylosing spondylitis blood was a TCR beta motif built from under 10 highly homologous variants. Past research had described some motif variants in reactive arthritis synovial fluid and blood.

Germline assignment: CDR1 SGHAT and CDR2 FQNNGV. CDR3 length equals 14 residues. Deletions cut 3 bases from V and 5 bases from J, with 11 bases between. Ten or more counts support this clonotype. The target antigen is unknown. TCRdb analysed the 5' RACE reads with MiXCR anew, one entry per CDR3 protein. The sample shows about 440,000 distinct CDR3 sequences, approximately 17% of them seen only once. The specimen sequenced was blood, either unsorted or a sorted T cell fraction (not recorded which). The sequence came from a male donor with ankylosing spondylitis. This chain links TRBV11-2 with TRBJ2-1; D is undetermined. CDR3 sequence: CASSFSRVNNEQFF. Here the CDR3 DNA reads TGTGCCAGCAGCTTTTCCCGGGTCAACAATGAGCAGTTCTTC. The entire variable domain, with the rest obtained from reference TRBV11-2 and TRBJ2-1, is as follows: EAGVAQSPRYKIIEKRQSVAFWCNPISGHATLYWYQQILGQGPKLLIQFQNNGVVDDSQLPKDRFSAERLKGVDSTLKIQPAKLEDSAVYLCASSFSRVNNEQFFGPGTRLTVL.